The clone carrying this T cell receptor (beta chain) occurred many times. TCRdb independently ran MiXCR on the reads; one entry per CDR3 protein. The sample yields 130,000 or so distinct CDR3 sequences, roughly 6.5% seen once. The data are from a study of T cell repertoires in cytomegalovirus infection. V shed 5 bases, J shed 6 bases, and the junction held 15 bases outside the gene matches. The length of the CDR3 is 17 residues. Germline values: CDR1 SGHDT, CDR2 YYEEEE. Material for sequencing was PBMCs. This chain links TRBV5-6 with TRBJ2-1; 9 bases are a match to TRBD2. This TCR was recovered from a human donor in good health (CMV status not recorded). Some clones in this sample may be carry-over from other donors' samples. The CDR3 protein is CASRTALAGPSGNEQFF. CDR3 nucleotides: TGTGCCAGCAGAACGGCTCTAGCGGGGCCTTCGGGCAATGAGCAGTTCTTC. The full variable domain, completed using reference TRBV5-6 and TRBJ2-1, is DAGVTQSPTHLIKTRGQQVTLRCSPKSGHDTVSWYQQALGQGPQFIFQYYEEEERQRGNFPDRFSGHQFPNYSSELNVNALLLGDSALYLCASRTALAGPSGNEQFFGPGTRLTVL.